This T cell receptor (beta chain) was sequenced during a study of T cells in Graves' hyperthyroidism and ophthalmopathy (dated by TCRdb to between 2019 and 2020). Regarding the complete study: Peripheral blood samples were taken at initial diagnosis, before any treatment was given. To identify distinguishing TCR V-J signatures, a discovery cohort of roughly 100 patients was used, comprising 43 with Graves' ophthalmopathy and 57 with stable Graves' hyperthyroidism. Whether ophthalmopathy could be predicted prospectively was tested in an independent validation cohort made up of about 18 hyperthyroidism patients plus 17 patients who later progressed to ophthalmopathy. For training and testing, the 95 to 100 patients in the discovery cohort were randomly divided in a 7:3 ratio. In about 6 Graves' hyperthyroidism patients, the study also compared T-cell repertoires from thyroid tissue with T-cell repertoires from blood. Once sampling was done, hyperthyroidism patients were given methimazole at a starting dose of 30 mg daily, whereas ophthalmopathy patients were given high-dose intravenous methylprednisolone. The paper describes TCR Vbeta CDR3 sequencing of fewer than 150 peripheral blood samples, made up of 40 to 45 ophthalmopathy patients, 70 to 75 hyperthyroidism patients and 17 progressor patients.

The TCR beta CDR3 regions were amplified from the RNA transcripts. The first round of RT-PCR for the TCR CDR3 was performed with the HTBI primer set and the Qiagen OneStep RT-PCR kit. Libraries were constructed in a second round of multiplex PCR, after which size selection and purification were carried out. Sequencing of the libraries was done on an Illumina HiSeq2000 using paired-end 100 bp reads. Processing in the source paper ran as follows. SOAPnuke was used to process the raw data, removing reads that contained adapters or uncalled bases, had a mean Phred below 15, or lacked an exact match to the constant primer or identifier. COPE v1.2.5 was used to merge high-quality paired reads, and clonotypes were defined as unique nucleotide sequences. MiTCR v1.1 was used to align the clonotypes against IMGT TRBV, TRBD and TRBJ reference segments. The analysis was restricted to V-J combinations with a frequency above 0.0001, which together covered about 99% of the repertoires. A TCS score was defined as the ratio between F50 (clonal expansion) and ExV (chaos), using BLOSUM62-based TCRdist between CDR3 peptides within each V-J. Welch's t-statistics and random forest reduced fewer than 550 V-J features to some 14, which were used in a naive Bayes classifier (R e1071). In TCRdb, the public reads were trimmed at Q25 with fastp and aligned with MiXCR, with productive beta chains retained. For every CDR3 protein sequence, its rows merge into one entry that carries the most common genes and DNA. In this record, the V and J calls reflect TCRdb's handling and not the investigators' own analysis. This sample holds 250,000 to 300,000 distinct CDR3 sequences; approximately 14% were observed only once. About 14% of the sample lies in the top ten.

Trimming removed 4 bases from V and 8 bases from J; the gene matches leave 9 bases unexplained. The germline V gene sets CDR1 to MGHRA and CDR2 to YSYEKL. The CDR3 runs 17 amino acids, cysteine and phenylalanine included. CDR3 DNA only is kept here, 51 bases in frame from base 1. Concerning this clonotype: Its antigen is still unknown. It has no much larger one-base neighbor in the sample; base qualities were not kept.

Results the study describes overall, beyond this receptor: Most expanded thyroid clonotypes (frequency above 0.001) were also detected in blood, suggesting blood repertoires may reflect thyroid immune responses. In validation, progression to ophthalmopathy was predicted by the model with approximately 67% sensitivity and nearly 75% specificity, a median of roughly 6.4 months before onset. No statistical method was used to set the sample size in advance, and investigators knew the group allocation. A model built on a 13 V-J signature distinguished ophthalmopathy from stable hyperthyroidism, reaching about 88% sensitivity and 81% to 83% specificity in cross-validation and 80%/75% in testing.

Hyperthyroidism patients were newly diagnosed, had a disease duration of under 2 months, and were aged 18 to 65 years. Exclusion was applied to patients with uncontrolled infections, other autoimmune diseases, pregnancy or lactation. Diagnoses were established on the basis of clinical symptoms, serum thyroxine and TRAb, thyroid ultrasound, and orbital computed tomography. For progressor patients, blood was drawn at the first diagnosis of hyperthyroidism, before any ophthalmopathy symptoms had appeared. Ficoll-Paque density gradient centrifugation was used to isolate PBMCs from about 9.4 ml of fresh peripheral blood. Progressor patients were defined as those initially diagnosed with Graves' hyperthyroidism in whom ophthalmopathy developed during follow-up. Trizol reagent was used to extract total RNA, and RNA quality was then checked on an Agilent 2100 Bioanalyzer.

The TCR was taken from a woman in her thirties or forties with Graves' hyperthyroidism that later progressed to Graves' ophthalmopathy. The sample was blood. The chain is encoded by TRBV4-1 joined to TRBJ2-1, and TRBD2 aligns with 15 junction nucleotides. The DNA sequence is as follows: TGCGCCAGCAGCCCCAGGGGGACTAGCGGGAGGAGGGATGAGCAGTTCTTC. The resulting protein is CASSPRGTSGRRDEQFF.